Listed below are T cell receptor beta chains from one sample, sequenced in a study of cytomegalovirus exposure and HLA in healthy donors. TCRdb's copy holds only in-frame clones and misses some; the assay was immunoSEQ multiplex PCR. Of some 270,000 clones listed, around 86% were seen once; the top ten hold roughly 0.99%. Sequencing input: PBMCs. Source of these receptors: a young woman in good health and CMV-seronegative. Both conserved end residues are trimmed from each CDR3. Each record gives: J gene, V gene, D gene, CDR3 protein. D genes are given only for firm matches.

j_call: TRBJ1-1
v_call: TRBV29-1
d_call: -
cdr3_aa: SVLTGGAF

j_call: TRBJ1-2
v_call: TRBV11-2
d_call: -
cdr3_aa: ASSLADSLRWYYGYT

j_call: TRBJ1-6
v_call: TRBV5-6
d_call: -
cdr3_aa: ASSLPGVGNSPLH

j_call: TRBJ1-1
v_call: TRBV9
d_call: TRBD1
cdr3_aa: ASSGRTGAFTEAF

j_call: TRBJ2-7
v_call: TRBV10-1
d_call: -
cdr3_aa: ASSGSLTGKQY

j_call: TRBJ2-7
v_call: TRBV6-5
d_call: TRBD2
cdr3_aa: ASSYGAGGPLYEQY

j_call: TRBJ2-7
v_call: TRBV7-9
d_call: -
cdr3_aa: ASSSTQGGEQY

j_call: TRBJ2-3
v_call: TRBV7-2
d_call: TRBD2
cdr3_aa: ASTRDGGTDTQY

j_call: TRBJ2-7
v_call: TRBV10-3
d_call: -
cdr3_aa: AISEGRGGDYEQY

j_call: TRBJ2-1
v_call: TRBV7-9
d_call: TRBD2
cdr3_aa: ASIATSGYNEQF

j_call: TRBJ1-2
v_call: TRBV28
d_call: -
cdr3_aa: ASISEEANYGYT

j_call: TRBJ2-2
v_call: TRBV11-1
d_call: -
cdr3_aa: ASSLLQGGSGELF

j_call: TRBJ1-1
v_call: TRBV14
d_call: -
cdr3_aa: ASSQDRGGMNTEAF

j_call: TRBJ1-1
v_call: TRBV19
d_call: -
cdr3_aa: ASSIQANTEAF

j_call: TRBJ2-7
v_call: TRBV19
d_call: -
cdr3_aa: ASSIRGTTSSYEQY

j_call: TRBJ2-3
v_call: TRBV7-6
d_call: -
cdr3_aa: ASSRSTDTQY

j_call: TRBJ1-5
v_call: TRBV6-6
d_call: -
cdr3_aa: ASRGLQGQPQH

j_call: TRBJ1-5
v_call: TRBV27
d_call: -
cdr3_aa: ASSLSSDFYQPQH

j_call: TRBJ2-2
v_call: TRBV10-1
d_call: TRBD1
cdr3_aa: ASSEKGASRTGELF

j_call: TRBJ1-5
v_call: TRBV7-6
d_call: TRBD1
cdr3_aa: ASSRDSSSNQPQH

j_call: TRBJ1-6
v_call: TRBV27
d_call: -
cdr3_aa: ASMGQGLRLSYNSPLH

j_call: TRBJ1-1
v_call: TRBV5-1
d_call: -
cdr3_aa: ASSWGWEGNTEAF

j_call: TRBJ1-5
v_call: TRBV27
d_call: TRBD1
cdr3_aa: ASRVGGQGAGNQPQH

j_call: TRBJ2-7
v_call: TRBV27
d_call: TRBD2
cdr3_aa: ASNSIAGGLIYNEQY

j_call: TRBJ1-2
v_call: TRBV7-9
d_call: -
cdr3_aa: ASSLGQVGGYT

j_call: TRBJ1-1
v_call: TRBV5-1
d_call: TRBD1
cdr3_aa: ASSLGGQLNTEAF

j_call: TRBJ1-1
v_call: TRBV5-4
d_call: TRBD1
cdr3_aa: ASSHWTGWTEAF

j_call: TRBJ1-2
v_call: TRBV30
d_call: TRBD1
cdr3_aa: AWSVDRGNGGYT

j_call: TRBJ2-7
v_call: TRBV6-5
d_call: TRBD1
cdr3_aa: ASSYGTGVRSEQY

j_call: TRBJ2-2
v_call: TRBV27
d_call: -
cdr3_aa: ASSLYEGANTGELF

j_call: TRBJ2-2
v_call: TRBV27
d_call: TRBD2
cdr3_aa: ASSLSYTSGITGELF

j_call: TRBJ1-1
v_call: TRBV19
d_call: TRBD1
cdr3_aa: ASSMTGPTEAF

j_call: TRBJ1-5
v_call: TRBV19
d_call: TRBD1
cdr3_aa: ASSISGQPYSNQPQH

j_call: TRBJ2-5
v_call: TRBV5-6
d_call: TRBD2
cdr3_aa: ASSLIGTKVRQETQY

j_call: TRBJ1-1
v_call: TRBV2
d_call: -
cdr3_aa: AAERGAGKKNTEAF

j_call: TRBJ1-2
v_call: TRBV4-1
d_call: -
cdr3_aa: ASSQDLGGTYGYT

j_call: TRBJ1-5
v_call: TRBV9
d_call: TRBD1
cdr3_aa: ASSGGQGGSQPQH

j_call: TRBJ1-2
v_call: TRBV6-5
d_call: -
cdr3_aa: ASSLDKANYGYT

j_call: TRBJ2-1
v_call: TRBV2
d_call: TRBD1
cdr3_aa: ASSDPTGGRYNEQF

j_call: TRBJ2-7
v_call: TRBV18
d_call: TRBD2
cdr3_aa: ASSPSGGGYEQY

j_call: TRBJ1-3
v_call: TRBV6-1
d_call: -
cdr3_aa: ASRDSSGNTIY

j_call: TRBJ2-5
v_call: TRBV7-8
d_call: -
cdr3_aa: ASSLNSQETQY

j_call: TRBJ2-6
v_call: TRBV6-6
d_call: TRBD1
cdr3_aa: ASWTGGSGANVLT

j_call: TRBJ1-5
v_call: TRBV4-3
d_call: -
cdr3_aa: ASSQDRFNQPQH

j_call: TRBJ2-1
v_call: TRBV5-1
d_call: TRBD2
cdr3_aa: ASSLELAGEHNEQF

j_call: TRBJ2-1
v_call: TRBV4-1
d_call: TRBD2
cdr3_aa: ASSQAILAGLF

j_call: TRBJ2-4
v_call: TRBV20-1
d_call: -
cdr3_aa: SALAKNIQY

j_call: TRBJ2-7
v_call: TRBV6-5
d_call: TRBD1
cdr3_aa: ASSPGTGREQY